Listed here are 18 T cell receptor beta chains from one sample, sequenced in a study of blood T cells in healthy people across ages. Primers used in a second PCR of about 7 to 12 cycles were a sample-barcoded 5' primer and a J-beta primer mix. From the 5' RACE reads, TCRdb called clonotypes with MiXCR, one entry per CDR3 protein. The profile shows some 730,000 distinct CDR3 sequences, about 24% of them singletons. Sequencing input: blood. The receptors were gathered from a man in his 70s in good health.

This clonotype was seen a few times. The V gene is TRBV5-1, the J gene TRBJ2-5, with 13 positions matching TRBD2. Gene TRBJ2-1 matches the end of the DNA better, so the J call may be wrong. This CDR3 contains 15 residues. CDR1 SGHRS and CDR2 YFSETQ come from the germline V gene. The CDR3 sequence: CASSWRTSGSNEQFF. CDR3 sequence (DNA): TGCGCCAGCAGCTGGAGGACTAGCGGGAGCAATGAGCAGTTCTTC.

The chain combines TRBV7-2 with TRBJ2-5; D is ambiguous. The CDR3 is 15 amino acids. Trimming removed 3 bases from V and 0 bases from J, with 11 bases in between. The V gene's germline CDR1 is SGHTA and CDR2 FQGNSA. The CDR3 spells CASSFASEDQETQYF. CDR3 nucleotides: TGTGCCAGCAGCTTCGCGAGCGAGGACCAAGAGACCCAGTACTTC.

The chain has TRBV21-1 and TRBJ2-5; TRBD1 is the table's D call, not checked against the DNA. The DNA end is a closer match to TRBJ2-1, so the J assignment may be wrong. TRBV21-1 has pseudogene status. The CDR3 sequence is 17 residues long. The CDR3, as DNA: TGTGCCAGCAGCGATGACAGGGAATTCCCCCTAAACAATGAGCAGTTCTTC. Its translation: CASSDDREFPLNNEQFF.

This sequence joins TRBV29-1 and TRBJ1-2, with a possible D match to TRBD1 (6 bases). The CDR3 has 12 amino acids. Trimming shortened V by 6 bases and J by 4 bases, and 12 bases separated the two germline ends. Germline CDR1 is SQVTM and CDR2 is ANQGSEA. The CDR3 sequence: CSVPQGSYGYTF. The CDR3 DNA sequence: TGCAGCGTGCCCCAGGGGAGCTATGGCTACACCTTC. The full variable domain, with the rest looked up from reference TRBV29-1 and TRBJ1-2, is SAVISQKPSRDICQRGTSLTIQCQVDSQVTMMFWYRQQPGQSLTLIATANQGSEATYESGFVIDKFPISRPNLTFSTLTVSNMSPEDSSIYLCSVPQGSYGYTFGSGTRLTVV.

In its sample, this clonotype was seen once. A much larger clone is a single base away; this may be a read error. The chain carries TRBV7-2 and TRBJ2-5; the D gene could be TRBD1 or TRBD2 (7 bases each). The germline gives CDR1 SGHTA, CDR2 FQGNSA. Trimming removed 5 bases from V and 7 bases from J, with 20 bases in between. The CDR3 is made up of 15 amino acids. The CDR3 sequence is CASSPSSGQGGTQYF. The CDR3 region has the DNA TGTGCCAGCAGCCCGAGTAGCGGGCAGGGGGGGACCCAGTACTTC.

The chain combines TRBV5-1 with TRBJ2-1; D gene uncertain. CDR3 size: 13 residues. The V and J ends lost 6 bases and 8 bases respectively, with 15 bases between them. Per germline, CDR1 SGHRS and CDR2 YFSETQ. CDR3 nucleotide sequence: TGCGCCAGCAAATATCCCCATGACCATGAGCAGTTCTTC. Encoded protein: CASKYPHDHEQFF.

This rearrangement joins TRBV12-3 or TRBV12-4 to TRBJ2-3; TRBD2 matches 8 bases. V was pared by 5 bases and J by 3 bases, with 10 bases of the junction left unmatched. CDR3 size: 16 residues. CDR3 nucleotides: TGTGCCAGCAGTCCACATTCGGGGGGGGCAACAGATACGCAGTATTTT. Its protein product is CASSPHSGGATDTQYF.

This clonotype has just a few counts. V and J are TRBV20-1 and TRBJ2-2, with D hard to call. CDR3 length: 14 residues. Trimming cost V 3 bases and J 2 bases, with 10 bases left between them. Germline V gene lookup returns CDR1 DFQATT and CDR2 SNEGSKA (reference sequence). The CDR3 region is CSASRQINTGELFF. Here the CDR3 DNA reads TGCAGTGCTAGTCGGCAGATTAACACCGGGGAGCTGTTTTTT.

The table lists this clonotype with many counts. The chain has TRBV28 and TRBJ1-2; D remains unclear. Germline-derived CDR1 and CDR2 are MDHEN and SYDVKM. This CDR3 is built from 15 residues. Trimming pared 2 bases from V and 8 bases from J, leaving 18 bases between. The CDR3 nucleotides read TGTGCCAGCAGTTTAATTTCATCCGCCATCGTCGGCTACACCTTC. This gives the protein CASSLISSAIVGYTF.

In the case of this clonotype: A read error may be the cause here, since a much bigger clone is one base away. The gene calls are TRBV20-1 and TRBJ1-2, with unresolved D. Germline loops: CDR1 DFQATT, CDR2 SNEGSKA (reference sequence). The CDR3 extends over 12 amino acids. DNA of the CDR3: TGCGGTGCTAGTGGGCAGACCTATGGCTACACCTTC. It specifies CGASGQTYGYTF.

This chain uses TRBV20-1 with TRBJ1-2, with TRBD1 matching over 7 bases. The CDR3 has 14 amino acids. V dropped 3 bases and J dropped 4; count of bases not matched to a gene: 8. Germline V gene lookup returns CDR1 DFQATT and CDR2 SNEGSKA (reference sequence). CDR3 residues: CSARKGTASYGYTF. CDR3 DNA: TGCAGTGCTAGGAAGGGGACAGCTAGCTATGGCTACACCTTC.

This sequence joins TRBV19 and TRBJ2-7; 8 bases agree with TRBD1. V gave up 6 bases and J gave up 4 bases; unmatched junction bases: 11. The CDR3 covers 15 residues. Germline V gene data show CDR1 as LNHDA and CDR2 as SQIVND (reference sequence). The CDR3 DNA reads TGTGCCAGTAGCGAAGTTGGACAGGGTGATTACGAGCAGTACGTC. This encodes CASSEVGQGDYEQYV.

The V and J genes are TRBV11-2 and TRBJ2-3; TRBD2 matches at 9 bases. This CDR3 spans 18 amino acids. Germline assignment: CDR1 SGHAT and CDR2 FQNNGV. Trimming took 1 base from V and 1 from J; bases not matched to a gene: 9. CDR3 in DNA: TGTGCCAGCAGCTTAGGACAAAGAGCGGGGGGCCGCACAGATACGCAGTATTTT. Its protein is CASSLGQRAGGRTDTQYF.

This clonotype appeared a few times. V gene TRBV5-1 combines with J gene TRBJ2-7, with 9 bases that match TRBD2. With 4 bases clipped from V and 3 bases from J, the junction kept 8 bases outside the gene matches. CDR1 is SGHRS, CDR2 YFSETQ, per germline. This CDR3 is 15 amino acids long. CDR3 in amino acids: CASSLGTSGFYEQYF. The CDR3 DNA sequence: TGCGCCAGCAGCCTCGGAACTAGCGGGTTCTACGAGCAGTACTTC.

This clonotype was picked up one time. A much larger clone sits a single nucleotide away, making a read error possible. This chain links TRBV6-5 with TRBJ2-7, with 8 bases lining up with TRBD1. This CDR3 is 13 amino acids long. Unmatched junction bases numbered 3, after V lost 6 bases and J lost 2 bases. Germline CDR1 and CDR2: MNHEY and SVGAGI. CDR3 sequence reads: CASRRTGTYEQYV. The CDR3 DNA is TGTGCCAGCAGGAGGACAGGGACCTACGAGCAGTACGTC.

This chain links TRBV7-2 with TRBJ2-3; no firm D call. The CDR3 extends over 15 amino acids. The germline V gene has CDR1 SGHTA and CDR2 FQGNSA. V lost 5 bases and J 7 bases, leaving 19 bases between the germline ends. CDR3 in amino acids: CASSETFQAQNTQYF. The CDR3 nucleotides read TGTGCCAGCAGCGAAACGTTCCAGGCTCAAAATACGCAGTATTTT.

The rearrangement joins TRBV12-3 or TRBV12-4 to TRBJ2-5; D is unresolved. The end of the DNA fits TRBJ2-1 better, so the J call may be wrong. The CDR3 has 13 amino acids. CDR3 protein: CASSPSLPNEQFF. The CDR3 region has the DNA TGTGCCAGCAGTCCGTCTCTCCCCAATGAGCAGTTCTTC.

To note about this clonotype: A read error may explain this, as a much larger clone is one base away. The J gene is TRBJ1-1, the V gene TRBV30; D remains ambiguous. The germline CDR1 and CDR2 sequences are GTSNPN and SVGIG (reference sequence). The CDR3 covers 16 residues. The CDR3 DNA reads as TGTGCCTGGAGTAATAGGGAATTCGGGATGAACATTGAAGCTTTCTTT. Residues: CAWSNREFGMNIEAFF.